This is a list of T cell receptor beta chains from one sample in a study of blood T cell repertoires in COVID-19. Clones were sequenced by immunoSEQ multiplex PCR, and TCRdb holds only the in-frame ones, with some missing. Among 430,000 or so clones listed, over 85% were seen once. The sample comprised peripheral blood. These receptors were collected from a young man with COVID-19, enrolled during active disease. The CDR3 runs from the conserved cysteine through the conserved F or W. A D gene is named only where the DNA matches it firmly. Expanded clones get a size class; other rows say once, few or many, or leave the size out.

once TRBJ2-3 NA TRBV4-2 TGTGCCAGCAGCCAAGACCCAAGCACAGATACGCAGTATTTT CASSQDPSTDTQYF
NA TRBJ2-7 NA TRBV3-1/TRBV3-2 TGTGCCAGCAGCCACTTGGGCTCTGCCTACGAGCAGTACTTC CASSHLGSAYEQYF
NA TRBJ2-1 NA TRBV11-2 TGTGCCAGCAGCCTCCTGACCGGGAGAGGCAATGAGCAGTTCTTC CASSLLTGRGNEQFF
NA TRBJ2-5 NA TRBV19 TGTGCCAGTAGTATTCAGGACAACCAAGAGACCCAGTACTTC CASSIQDNQETQYF
NA TRBJ2-7 TRBD1 TRBV9 TGTGCCAGCAGCGTAGCTGGTACGAGGACAGGATACGAGCAGTACTTC CASSVAGTRTGYEQYF
NA TRBJ2-7 NA TRBV20-1 TGCAGTGCTAGAGTACACACCGAGCAGTACTTC CSARVHTEQYF
NA TRBJ1-4 TRBD1 TRBV2 TGTGCCAGCAGTGCATTGACAGGGCATGAAAAACTGTTTTTT CASSALTGHEKLFF
NA TRBJ2-1 NA TRBV27 TGTGCCAGCAGTTTGGGGCAGGGGATAGGTGAGCAGTTCTTC CASSLGQGIGEQFF
NA TRBJ2-7 NA TRBV7-9 TGTGCCAGCAGCGCACAGGGTCACTACGAGCAGTACTTC CASSAQGHYEQYF
NA TRBJ2-5 TRBD1 TRBV3-1/TRBV3-2 TGTGCCAGCAGCGAGGGACAGCGCCAAGAGACCCAGTACTTC CASSEGQRQETQYF
NA TRBJ1-2 NA TRBV7-2 TGTGCCAGCAGCCCCCGGGGGTTGAACTATGGCTACACCTTC CASSPRGLNYGYTF